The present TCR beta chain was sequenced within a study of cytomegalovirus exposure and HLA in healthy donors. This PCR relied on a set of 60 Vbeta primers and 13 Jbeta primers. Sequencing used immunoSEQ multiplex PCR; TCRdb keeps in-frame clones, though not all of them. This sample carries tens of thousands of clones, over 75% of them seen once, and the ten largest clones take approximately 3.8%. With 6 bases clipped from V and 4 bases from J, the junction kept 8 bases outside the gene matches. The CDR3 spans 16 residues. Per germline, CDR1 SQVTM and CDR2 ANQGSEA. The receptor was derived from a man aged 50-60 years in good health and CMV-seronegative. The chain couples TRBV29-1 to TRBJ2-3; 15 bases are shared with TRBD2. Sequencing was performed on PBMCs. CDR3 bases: TGCAGCGTCCCCGGGACTAGCGGGAGGCCCTCAGATACGCAGTATTTT. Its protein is CSVPGTSGRPSDTQYF.